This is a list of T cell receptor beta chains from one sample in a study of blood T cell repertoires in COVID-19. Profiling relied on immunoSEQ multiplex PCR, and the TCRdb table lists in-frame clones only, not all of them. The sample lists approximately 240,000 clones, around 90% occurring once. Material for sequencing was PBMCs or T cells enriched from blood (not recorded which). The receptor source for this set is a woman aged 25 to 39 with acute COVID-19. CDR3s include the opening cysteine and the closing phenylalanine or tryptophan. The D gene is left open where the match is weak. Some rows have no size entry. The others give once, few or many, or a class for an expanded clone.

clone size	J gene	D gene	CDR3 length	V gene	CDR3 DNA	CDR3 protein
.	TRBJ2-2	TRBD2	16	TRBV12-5	TGTGCTAGTGGACAACTAGCGGGAGAAGGACGCGGGGAGCTGTTTTTT	CASGQLAGEGRGELFF
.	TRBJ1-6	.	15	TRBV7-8	TGTGCCAGCAGCTTAGGACAGGCGTCCACTTCGCCCCTCCACTTT	CASSLGQASTSPLHF
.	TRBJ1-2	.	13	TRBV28	TGTGCCAGCAGCCGACAGACCCAGAGTGGCTACACCTTC	CASSRQTQSGYTF
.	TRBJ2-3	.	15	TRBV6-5	TGTGCCAGCAGGTCCTGGGAGGGGGGCGGAGATACGCAGTATTTT	CASRSWEGGGDTQYF
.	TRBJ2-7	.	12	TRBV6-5	TGTGCCACCCGCCCCTCCAGAATCGAGCAGTACTTC	CATRPSRIEQYF
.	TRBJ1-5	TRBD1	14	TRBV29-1	TGCAGCGTTGAATTGGGGACAGGGAATCAGCCCCAGCATTTT	CSVELGTGNQPQHF
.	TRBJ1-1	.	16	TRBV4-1	TGCGCCAGCAGCCCCCGTGTGGGAGGGCCGGACACTGAAGCTTTCTTT	CASSPRVGGPDTEAFF
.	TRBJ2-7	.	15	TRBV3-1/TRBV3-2	TGTGCCAGCAGCCAAGCTGGGGGCTACCCCTACGAGCAGTACTTC	CASSQAGGYPYEQYF
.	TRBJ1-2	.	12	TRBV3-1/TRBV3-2	TGTGCCAGCAGCCAAGCAGAGGGTGGCTACACCTTC	CASSQAEGGYTF
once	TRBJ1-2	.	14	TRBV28	TGTGCCAGCAGTCGCCGAGGGCCGGACTATGGCTACACCTTC	CASSRRGPDYGYTF
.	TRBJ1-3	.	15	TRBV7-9	TGTGCCAGCAGCTTACGGGAGAATGGGGGAAACACCATATATTTT	CASSLRENGGNTIYF
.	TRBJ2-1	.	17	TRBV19	TGTGCCAGTAGTATAGATCTTCCCGGAGAAGTTAACAATGAGCAGTTCTTC	CASSIDLPGEVNNEQFF
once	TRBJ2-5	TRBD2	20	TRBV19	TGTGCCAGTAGTATAGATCGACTAGCGGCCGTTAGGAGGGACCAAGAGACCCAGTACTTC	CASSIDRLAAVRRDQETQYF
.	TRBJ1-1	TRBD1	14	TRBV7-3	TGTGCCAGCAGCCCAGGACAGGGGAGGACTGAAGCTTTCTTT	CASSPGQGRTEAFF
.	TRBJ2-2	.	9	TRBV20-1	TGCAGTGCTTCAGGGGAGCTGTTTTTT	CSASGELFF
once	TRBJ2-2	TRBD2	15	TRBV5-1	TGCGCCAGCAGCCTAGCGGGGGCGGTCCTACGGGAGCTGTTTTTT	CASSLAGAVLRELFF
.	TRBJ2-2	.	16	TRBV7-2	TGTGCCAGCAGCCTTGCGGCCAGGGCCAACACCGGGGAGCTGTTTTTT	CASSLAARANTGELFF
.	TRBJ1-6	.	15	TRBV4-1	TGCGCCAGCAGCCAACCATCGACAGATAATTCACCCCTCCACTTT	CASSQPSTDNSPLHF
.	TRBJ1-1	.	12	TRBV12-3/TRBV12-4	TGTGCCAGCAGTTTAGCATACGGGGAAGCTTTCTTT	CASSLAYGEAFF
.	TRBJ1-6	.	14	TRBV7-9	TGTGCCAGCAGCTTAACAGGTGACAACTCACCCCTCCACTTT	CASSLTGDNSPLHF
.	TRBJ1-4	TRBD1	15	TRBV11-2	TGTGCCAGCAGCTCTCCCGGGACAGGGGGAGAAAAACTGTTTTTT	CASSSPGTGGEKLFF
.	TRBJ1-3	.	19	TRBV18	TGTGCCAGCTCACCACTCACCCCGGACACCGCCTCCTCTGGAAACACCATATATTTT	CASSPLTPDTASSGNTIYF